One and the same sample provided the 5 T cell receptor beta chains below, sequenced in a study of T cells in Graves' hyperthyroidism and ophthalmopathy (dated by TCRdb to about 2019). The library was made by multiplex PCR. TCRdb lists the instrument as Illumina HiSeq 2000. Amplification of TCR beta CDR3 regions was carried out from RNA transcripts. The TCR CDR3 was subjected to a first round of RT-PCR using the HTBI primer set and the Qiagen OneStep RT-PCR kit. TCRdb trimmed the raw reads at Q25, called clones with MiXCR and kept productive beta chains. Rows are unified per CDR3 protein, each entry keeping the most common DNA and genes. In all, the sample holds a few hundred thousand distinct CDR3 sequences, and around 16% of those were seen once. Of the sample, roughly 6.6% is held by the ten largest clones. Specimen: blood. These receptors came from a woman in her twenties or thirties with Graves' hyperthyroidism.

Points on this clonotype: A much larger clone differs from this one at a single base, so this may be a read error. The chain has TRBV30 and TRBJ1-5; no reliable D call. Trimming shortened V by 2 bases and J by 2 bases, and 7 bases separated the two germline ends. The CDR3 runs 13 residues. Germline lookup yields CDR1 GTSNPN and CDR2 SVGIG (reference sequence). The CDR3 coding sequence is TGTGCCTGGAGTAAGGATGGCAATCAGCCCCAGCATTTT. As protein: CAWSKDGNQPQHF.

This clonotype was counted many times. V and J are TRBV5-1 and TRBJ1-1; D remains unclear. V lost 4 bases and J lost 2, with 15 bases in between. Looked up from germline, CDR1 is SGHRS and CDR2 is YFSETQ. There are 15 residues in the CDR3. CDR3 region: CASSLSGVGNTEAFF. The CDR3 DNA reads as TGCGCCAGCAGCCTCAGCGGTGTTGGTAACACTGAAGCTTTCTTT.

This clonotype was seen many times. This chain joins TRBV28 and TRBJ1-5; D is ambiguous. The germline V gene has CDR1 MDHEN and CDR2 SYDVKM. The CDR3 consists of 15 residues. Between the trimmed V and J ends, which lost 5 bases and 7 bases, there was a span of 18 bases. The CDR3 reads CASSPRRYVWQPQHF. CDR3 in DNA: TGTGCCAGCAGTCCCCGGCGATATGTCTGGCAGCCCCAGCATTTT.

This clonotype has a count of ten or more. CDR3 DNA sequence: TGTGCCACCGGTCGCACCGGGGGAACAGATACGCAGTATTTT. Residues: CATGRTGGTDTQYF. The chain combines TRBV24-1 with TRBJ2-3; perhaps TRBD2 as D (6 bases). Per germline, CDR1 KGHDR and CDR2 SFDVKD. Trimming cost V 9 bases and J 3 bases, with 15 bases left between them. The CDR3 is 14 amino acids.

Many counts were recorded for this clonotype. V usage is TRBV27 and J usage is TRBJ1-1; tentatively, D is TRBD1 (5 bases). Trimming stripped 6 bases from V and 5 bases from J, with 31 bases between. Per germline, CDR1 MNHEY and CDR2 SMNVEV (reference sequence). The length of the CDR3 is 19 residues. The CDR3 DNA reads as TGTGCCAGCAGCTCGAAAAACCGCAGGATGGGGCTAGACGTGACTGAAGCTTTCTTT. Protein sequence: CASSSKNRRMGLDVTEAFF.